The subject of this entry is one TCR beta chain. The data are from a study of blood T cell repertoires in COVID-19. Study at large: The origin of the acute and convalescent COVID-19 samples was the United States, Italy and Spain.

Recovery among Cohort 3 donors was established by two negative PCRs, clearance, or symptom resolution. TCRdb's table, derived via immunoSEQ multiplex PCR, lists solely in-frame clones and lacks some. The data show more than 200,000 clones, with around 88% seen just once and roughly 4% held by the top ten. This sequence was found in a woman in her 30s who had recovered from COVID-19. The sample comprised PBMCs or T cells enriched from blood (not recorded which).

CDR3 sequence: CASSFGGGRNEQFF. The CDR3 DNA is TGTGCCAGCAGTTTTGGGGGGGGCCGCAATGAGCAGTTCTTC. This rearrangement joins TRBV28 to TRBJ2-1, with D possibly TRBD2 on 7 matching bases. Trimming removed 3 bases at V and 6 bases at J, with 12 bases between. The CDR3 totals 14 residues. Germline CDR1 and CDR2: MDHEN and SYDVKM.